This TCR beta chain came from a study of control samples from healthy donors and cancer patients. Data came from immunoSEQ multiplex PCR; TCRdb stores just in-frame clones and leaves some out. The sample carries fewer than 85,000 clones, about 89% recorded once. CDR1 is SEHNR, CDR2 FQNEAQ, per germline (reference sequence). CDR3 length: 15 residues. V was pared by 1 base and J by 8 bases, with 15 bases between. V and J are TRBV7-9 and TRBJ2-1, with D perhaps TRBD2 (5 bases). This TCR derives from a man in his fifties in good health. Material: blood. The CDR3: CASSLVAGLFDEQFF. The CDR3 nucleotides read TGTGCCAGCAGCTTAGTCGCGGGCCTCTTCGATGAGCAGTTCTTC.